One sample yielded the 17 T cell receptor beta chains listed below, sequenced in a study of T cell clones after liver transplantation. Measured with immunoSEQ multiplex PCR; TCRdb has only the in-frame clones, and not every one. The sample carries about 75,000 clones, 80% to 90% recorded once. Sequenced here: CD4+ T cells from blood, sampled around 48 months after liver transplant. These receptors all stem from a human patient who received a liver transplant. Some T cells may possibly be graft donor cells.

CDR3 DNA sequence: TGTGCCAGCACGCGGTTACAGGGAGGGGGTGAGCAGTTCTTC. This translates into CASTRLQGGGEQFF. The chain is built from TRBV18 and TRBJ2-1; a possible D gene is TRBD2 (7 bases). The CDR3 is 14 residues long. The germline gives CDR1 KGHSH, CDR2 LQKENI. V was cut by 8 bases and J by 9 bases, with 20 bases left in between.

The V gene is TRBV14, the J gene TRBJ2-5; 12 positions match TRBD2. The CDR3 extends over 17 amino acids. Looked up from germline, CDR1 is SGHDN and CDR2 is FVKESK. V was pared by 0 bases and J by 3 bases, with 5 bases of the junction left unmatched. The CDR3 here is CASSQDFLAGGKETQYF. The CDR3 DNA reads TGTGCCAGCAGCCAAGATTTCCTAGCGGGAGGGAAAGAGACCCAGTACTTC.

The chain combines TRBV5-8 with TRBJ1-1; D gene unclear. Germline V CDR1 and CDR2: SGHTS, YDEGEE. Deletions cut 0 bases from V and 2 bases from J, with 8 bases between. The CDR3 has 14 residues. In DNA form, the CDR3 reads TGTGCCAGCAGCTTGGCGGCCTCCAACACTGAAGCTTTCTTT. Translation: CASSLAASNTEAFF.

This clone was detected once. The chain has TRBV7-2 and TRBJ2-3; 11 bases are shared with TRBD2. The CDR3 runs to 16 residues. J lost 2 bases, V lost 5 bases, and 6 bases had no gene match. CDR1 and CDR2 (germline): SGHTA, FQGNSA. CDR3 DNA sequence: TGTGCCAGCAGCAGATTAGCGGGGGGGCCCACAGATACGCAGTATTTT. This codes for CASSRLAGGPTDTQYF.

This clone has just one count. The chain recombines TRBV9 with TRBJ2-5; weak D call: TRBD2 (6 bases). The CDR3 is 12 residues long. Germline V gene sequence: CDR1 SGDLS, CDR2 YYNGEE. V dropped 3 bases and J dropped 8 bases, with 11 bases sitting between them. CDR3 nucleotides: TGTGCCAGCAGCGCGGTTAGCGGTACCCAGTACTTC. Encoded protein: CASSAVSGTQYF.

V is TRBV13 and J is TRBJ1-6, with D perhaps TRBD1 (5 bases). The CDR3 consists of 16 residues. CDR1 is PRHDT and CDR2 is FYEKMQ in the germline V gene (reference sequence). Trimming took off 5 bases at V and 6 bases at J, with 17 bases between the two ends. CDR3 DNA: TGTGCCAGCAGCCAAGGACACACTCCTCGTAATTCACCCCTCCACTTT. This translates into CASSQGHTPRNSPLHF. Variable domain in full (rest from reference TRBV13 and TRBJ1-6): AAGVIQSPRHLIKEKRETATLKCYPIPRHDTVYWYQQGPGQDPQFLISFYEKMQSDKGSIPDRFSAQQFSDYHSELNMSSLELGDSALYFCASSQGHTPRNSPLHFGNGTRLTVT.

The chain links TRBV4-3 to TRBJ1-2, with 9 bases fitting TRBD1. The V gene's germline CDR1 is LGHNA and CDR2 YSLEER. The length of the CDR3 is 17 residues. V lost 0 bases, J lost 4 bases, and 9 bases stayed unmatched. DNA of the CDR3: TGCGCCAGCAGCCAAGATCCCCAACAGGGGGCCCGCTATGGCTACACCTTC. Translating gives CASSQDPQQGARYGYTF.

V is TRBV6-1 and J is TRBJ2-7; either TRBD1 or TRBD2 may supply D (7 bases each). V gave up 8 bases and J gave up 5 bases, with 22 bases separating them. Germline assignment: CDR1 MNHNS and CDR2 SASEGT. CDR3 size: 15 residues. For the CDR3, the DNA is TGTGCCAGCTTACCTCGGGCAGGGGGGGACCACGAGCAGTACTTC. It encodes CASLPRAGGDHEQYF.

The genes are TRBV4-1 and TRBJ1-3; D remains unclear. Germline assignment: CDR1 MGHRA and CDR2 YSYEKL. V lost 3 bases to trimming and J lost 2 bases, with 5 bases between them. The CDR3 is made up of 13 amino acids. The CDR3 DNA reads TGCGCCAGCAGCCACCTCCCTGGAAACACCATATATTTT. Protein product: CASSHLPGNTIYF.

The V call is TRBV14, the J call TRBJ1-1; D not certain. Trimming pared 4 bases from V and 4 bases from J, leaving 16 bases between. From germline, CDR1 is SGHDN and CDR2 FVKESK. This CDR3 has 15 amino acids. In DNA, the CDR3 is TGTGCCAGCAGCCCACGGGTATCTCGAAGCACTGAAGCTTTCTTT. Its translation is CASSPRVSRSTEAFF.

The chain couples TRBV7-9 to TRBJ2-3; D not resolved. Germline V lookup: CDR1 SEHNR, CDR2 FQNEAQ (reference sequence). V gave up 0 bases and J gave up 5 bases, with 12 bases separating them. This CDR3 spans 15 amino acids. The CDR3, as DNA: TGTGCCAGCAGCTTAGCCCGGGTGGGCCAAGATACGCAGTATTTT. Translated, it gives CASSLARVGQDTQYF.

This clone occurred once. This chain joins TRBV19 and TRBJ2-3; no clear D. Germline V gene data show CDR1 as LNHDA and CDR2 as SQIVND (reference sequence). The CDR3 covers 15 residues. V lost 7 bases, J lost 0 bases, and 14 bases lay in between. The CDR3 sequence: CASTRGWTSTDTQYF. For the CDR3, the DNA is TGTGCCAGTACAAGAGGCTGGACGAGCACAGATACGCAGTATTTT.

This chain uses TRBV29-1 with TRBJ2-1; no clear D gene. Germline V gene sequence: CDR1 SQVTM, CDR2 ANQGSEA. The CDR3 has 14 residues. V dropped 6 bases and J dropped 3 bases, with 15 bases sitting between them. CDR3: CSVAADGVYNEQFF. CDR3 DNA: TGCAGCGTGGCGGCCGATGGGGTCTACAATGAGCAGTTCTTC.

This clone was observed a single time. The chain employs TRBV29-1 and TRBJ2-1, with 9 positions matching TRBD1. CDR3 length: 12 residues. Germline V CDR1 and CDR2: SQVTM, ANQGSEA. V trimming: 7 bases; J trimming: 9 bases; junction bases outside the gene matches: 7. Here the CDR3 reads CSERQGGGEQFF. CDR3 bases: TGCAGCGAACGACAGGGGGGGGGTGAGCAGTTCTTC.

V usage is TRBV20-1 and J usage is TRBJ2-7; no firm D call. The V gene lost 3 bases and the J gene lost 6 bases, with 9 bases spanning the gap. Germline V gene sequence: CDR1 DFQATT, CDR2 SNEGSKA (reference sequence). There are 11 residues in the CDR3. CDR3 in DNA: TGCAGTGCTAGGGCAGAGGCCGAGCAGTACTTC. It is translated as CSARAEAEQYF.

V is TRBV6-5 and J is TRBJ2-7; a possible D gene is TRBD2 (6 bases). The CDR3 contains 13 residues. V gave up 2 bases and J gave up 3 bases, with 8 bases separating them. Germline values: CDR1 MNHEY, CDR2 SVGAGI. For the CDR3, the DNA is TGTGCCAGCAGTTACGGGGGGTACTACGAGCAGTACTTC. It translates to CASSYGGYYEQYF.

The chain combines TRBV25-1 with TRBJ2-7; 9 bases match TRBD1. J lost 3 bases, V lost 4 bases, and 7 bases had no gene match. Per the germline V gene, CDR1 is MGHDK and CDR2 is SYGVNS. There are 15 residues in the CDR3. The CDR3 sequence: CASSASQGAIYEQYF. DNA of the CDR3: TGTGCCAGCAGTGCCTCACAGGGGGCAATCTACGAGCAGTACTTC.